The 2 T cell receptor beta chains listed next were all sequenced from one sample in a study of shared clonotypes between healthy human individuals. Generated by immunoSEQ multiplex PCR, the TCRdb table keeps only in-frame clones and is missing some. The table includes 1.4 million to 1.5 million clones, around 97% detected once. Material for sequencing was naive CD4+ T cells sorted from blood. The subset was: CD45RA+ positively selected. The receptor set was obtained from a man aged 25-40 years in good health.

The chain uses TRBV7-9 and TRBJ2-1, with a tentative D call TRBD2 (6 bases). The CDR3 is 17 residues long. Germline V gene lookup returns CDR1 SEHNR and CDR2 FQNEAQ (reference sequence). The V end was cut by 5 bases, the J end by 0 bases, with 17 bases between. CDR3 coding DNA: TGTGCCAGCAGCCCATTTGGAGGGGATAGCTCCTACAATGAGCAGTTCTTC. It yields the protein CASSPFGGDSSYNEQFF.

The chain uses TRBV18 and TRBJ1-2; D is ambiguous. V was pared by 2 bases and J by 2 bases, with 21 bases between. This CDR3 is 18 amino acids long. CDR1 is KGHSH, CDR2 LQKENI, per germline. The CDR3 here is CASSPVLRSDPSNYGYTF. CDR3 nucleotides: TGTGCCAGCTCACCAGTTCTGCGGTCGGACCCTTCCAACTATGGCTACACCTTC. The whole variable domain, filled in from reference TRBV18 and TRBJ1-2, reads NAGVMQNPRHLVRRRGQEARLRCSPMKGHSHVYWYRQLPEEGLKFMVYLQKENIIDESGMPKERFSAEFPKEGPSILRIQQVVRGDSAAYFCASSPVLRSDPSNYGYTFGSGTRLTVV.